Listed below are T cell receptor beta chains from one sample, sequenced in a study of blood T cell repertoires in COVID-19. Profiling relied on immunoSEQ multiplex PCR, and the TCRdb table lists in-frame clones only, not all of them. The data show more than 300,000 clones, with more than 75% seen just once and around 1.5% held by the top ten. Sequences were obtained from peripheral blood. The receptors come from a woman aged 50 to 60 with acute or convalescent COVID-19. Each CDR3 is given without its conserved first and last residue. Fields, in order: J gene, V gene, CDR3 protein.

j_call: TRBJ1-6
v_call: TRBV7-9
cdr3_aa: ASSLAGTWLSSYNSPLH

j_call: TRBJ2-7
v_call: TRBV10-3
cdr3_aa: AISDRGSYEQY

j_call: TRBJ1-2
v_call: TRBV27
cdr3_aa: ASSFGTGNNGYT

j_call: TRBJ1-1
v_call: TRBV5-1
cdr3_aa: ASSWGREGEAF

j_call: TRBJ2-1
v_call: TRBV5-1
cdr3_aa: ASSPSPDNEQF

j_call: TRBJ1-3
v_call: TRBV18
cdr3_aa: ASSPGQVVSGNTIY

j_call: TRBJ1-2
v_call: TRBV7-8
cdr3_aa: ASSSAATNYGYT

j_call: TRBJ2-3
v_call: TRBV9
cdr3_aa: ASSFSGRTTDTQY

j_call: TRBJ2-3
v_call: TRBV19
cdr3_aa: ASSLQGGADTQY

j_call: TRBJ1-5
v_call: TRBV18
cdr3_aa: ASSPRENSNQPQH

j_call: TRBJ2-2
v_call: TRBV6-6
cdr3_aa: ATRDLTSPSTGELF

j_call: TRBJ1-3
v_call: TRBV19
cdr3_aa: ASSPGQLLSSGNTIY

j_call: TRBJ2-7
v_call: TRBV6-2/TRBV6-3
cdr3_aa: ASSYRESYEQY

j_call: TRBJ2-1
v_call: TRBV24-1
cdr3_aa: ATSDFASGSNEQF

j_call: TRBJ2-1
v_call: TRBV5-4
cdr3_aa: ASSTYSGSYLNEQF

j_call: TRBJ1-4
v_call: TRBV4-1
cdr3_aa: ASSLTFWGGDEKLF

j_call: TRBJ1-5
v_call: TRBV4-1
cdr3_aa: ASSQDRGSNQPQH

j_call: TRBJ2-1
v_call: TRBV27
cdr3_aa: ASSLSGGSYNEQF

j_call: TRBJ1-1
v_call: TRBV6-6
cdr3_aa: ASSLPGNTEAF

j_call: TRBJ2-2
v_call: TRBV6-5
cdr3_aa: ASSQYTGELF

j_call: TRBJ2-1
v_call: TRBV4-2
cdr3_aa: ASSQVPEEYEQF

j_call: TRBJ2-1
v_call: TRBV9
cdr3_aa: ASSVASSGSSYNEQF

j_call: TRBJ2-7
v_call: TRBV13
cdr3_aa: ASSLTLDSRAHYEQY

j_call: TRBJ2-7
v_call: TRBV5-1
cdr3_aa: ASSLLAGGPYEQY

j_call: TRBJ1-5
v_call: TRBV30
cdr3_aa: AWSASDRDNQPQH

j_call: TRBJ2-2
v_call: TRBV28
cdr3_aa: ASSLRRDSTNTGELF

j_call: TRBJ2-7
v_call: TRBV25-1
cdr3_aa: ASSETGTGSEQY

j_call: TRBJ2-2
v_call: TRBV4-3
cdr3_aa: ASSQVGGSGELF

j_call: TRBJ2-3
v_call: TRBV7-6
cdr3_aa: ASSRPTTGDTQY

j_call: TRBJ2-1
v_call: TRBV7-2
cdr3_aa: ASSPKGLPPNEQF

j_call: TRBJ1-1
v_call: TRBV6-2/TRBV6-3
cdr3_aa: ASRLPQANTEAF

j_call: TRBJ2-3
v_call: TRBV7-9
cdr3_aa: ASRVTGADTQY

j_call: TRBJ1-5
v_call: TRBV15
cdr3_aa: ATSRGGQWNQPQH

j_call: TRBJ1-2
v_call: TRBV28
cdr3_aa: ASSSRGGVYGYT

j_call: TRBJ2-7
v_call: TRBV10-1
cdr3_aa: ASSEIVVVPYEQY

j_call: TRBJ2-1
v_call: TRBV27
cdr3_aa: ASSRLARDSEQF

j_call: TRBJ1-1
v_call: TRBV9
cdr3_aa: ASSARRGHPEAHTEAF